What follows is one TCR beta chain and its context. Its antigen is unknown. V shed 4 bases and J 3 bases; nucleotides not matched to a gene: 5. The CDR3 runs 14 residues. The V gene's germline CDR1 is MGHDK and CDR2 SYGVNS. These data originate in a study of CD8+CD57+ T cells in acquired aplastic anemia. Background on the study: The DNA of sorted CD4+ and CD8+ cells averaged approximately 3.2 ug.

The template used for profiling TCR beta VDJ and CDR3 was genomic DNA. In TCRdb, the reads were re-called with MiXCR into one record per CDR3 protein. Among about 470,000 distinct CDR3 sequences listed, under 40% were seen once. General observations from the study: Overlapping CD8+ CDR3 repertoires of patients and controls contained some 30 shared sequences.

CD8+CD57+ cell expansion had been shown by flow cytometry in patients chosen for sequencing. Therapy had not been given to patients before blood sampling. V usage is TRBV25-1 and J usage is TRBJ2-5; TRBD2 aligns across 7 bases. The TCR sequence derives from a human donor with aplastic anemia. Sequenced sample: sorted CD4+, CD8+, or CD8+CD57+ T cells (not recorded which) from PBMCs. The DNA for the CDR3 is TGTGCCAGCAGTGGCGGGGGACTTAAAGAGACCCAGTACTTC. It translates to CASSGGGLKETQYF.